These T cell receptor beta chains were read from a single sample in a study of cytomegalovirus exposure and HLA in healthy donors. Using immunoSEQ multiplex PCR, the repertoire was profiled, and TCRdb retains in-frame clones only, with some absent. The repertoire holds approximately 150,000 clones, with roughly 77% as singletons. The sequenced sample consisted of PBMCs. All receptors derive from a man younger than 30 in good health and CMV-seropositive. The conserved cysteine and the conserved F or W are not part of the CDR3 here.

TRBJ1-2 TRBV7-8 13 ASSFTRTGLSGYT
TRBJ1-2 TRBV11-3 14 ASSLGYDHKHYGYT
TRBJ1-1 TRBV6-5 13 ASSYLGDRNTEAF
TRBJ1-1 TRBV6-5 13 ASTANRLGDTEAF
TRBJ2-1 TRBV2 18 ASSGGRGQVAKWSYNEQF
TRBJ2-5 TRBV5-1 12 ASSDAQQGGTQY
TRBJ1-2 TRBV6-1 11 ASSEVTGNGYT
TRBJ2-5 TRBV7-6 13 ASSLVWAPQETQY
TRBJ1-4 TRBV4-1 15 ASSQFTGTPTNEKLF
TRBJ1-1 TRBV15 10 ATQRGQTEAF
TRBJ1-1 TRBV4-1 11 ASSPTGNTEAF
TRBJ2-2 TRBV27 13 ASSFRRGVAGELF
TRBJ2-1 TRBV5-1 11 ASSLPGVNEQF
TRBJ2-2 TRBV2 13 ASSEWEGVSGELF
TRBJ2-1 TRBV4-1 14 ASCWLYTSEYNEQF
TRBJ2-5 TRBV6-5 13 ASSYRGGPQETQY
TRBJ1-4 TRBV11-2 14 AGSPLGTDFNEKLF
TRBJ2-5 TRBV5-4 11 VYNRGGQETQY
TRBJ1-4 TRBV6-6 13 ASRSTTTFNEKLF
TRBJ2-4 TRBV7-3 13 ASSLLAGEGNIQY
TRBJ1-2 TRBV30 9 ACRVPFGYT
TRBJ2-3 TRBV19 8 ASESDTQY
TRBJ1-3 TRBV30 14 AWSGAGGFSGNTIY
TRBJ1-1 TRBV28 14 ASSFSAGGGITEAF
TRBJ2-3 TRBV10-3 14 AISWTSGRGADTQY
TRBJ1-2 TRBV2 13 ASSEAYRVDYGYT
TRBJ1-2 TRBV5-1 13 ASSQGTGVNYGYT